This T cell receptor (beta chain) originates from a study of blood T cell repertoires in COVID-19 (dated by TCRdb to about 2020). Notes on the research overall: Samples covering the acute and convalescent phases of COVID-19 were provided by collaborators in the United States, Italy and Spain. The prospective study material was composed of cDNA or gDNA derived from T cells, B-cell-depleted T cells, or PBMCs. Subjects who had been exposed to COVID-19, were actively infected with it, or had recovered from it provided the deeply sampled blood TCRbeta repertoires that made up the dataset. The repertoires were made available in a free public database intended to serve as a resource for research on the immune response to SARS-CoV-2. Samples came from the ongoing ImmuneRACE study (first 160 participants) plus 1,254 subjects from 6 global collaborators. The sample metadata nearly always contained a de-identified subject ID, COVID-19 status, age in years and sex. Where available, HLA class I and class II types were obtained from metadata supplied by the sample provider rather than from assay-based typing. Study-level results and caveats: Clinical and demographic metadata were provided uncurated, with the amount varying by source and participant.

Comments on this clone: The specificity of this receptor is unknown. No base quality values were provided; no much bigger clone lies one nucleotide off.

TCRbeta CDR3 regions were amplified from genomic DNA by means of the immunoSEQ Assay, a bias-controlled multiplex PCR. As for the authors' bioinformatics: Within the assay, amplification of reference gene primers was used to estimate how many nucleated cells each sample contained. To quantify the absolute abundance of each unique TCRbeta CDR3 rearrangement, sequence reads were collapsed and filtered. For each sample, productive Simpson clonality was calculated as the square root of Simpson's diversity index across productive rearrangements. Imported from immuneACCESS, the table was reduced by TCRdb to in-frame sequences with V and J called. These copies leave out some clones; in studies compared against another copy, an unresolved V gene accounts for under half, and the cause of the remainder is not known. That table is the source of V, J and clone size, and D and trimming were worked out from the DNA. Counted in this sample were roughly 250,000 clones; approximately 87% of them appeared once. Less than 10% of the sample is taken by the ten largest.

Whole blood was collected in K2EDTA tubes by collaborating institutions according to the institutions' own protocols. For TCRbeta analysis, collaborator samples were shipped as frozen whole blood, as isolated PBMCs, or as DNA extracted from either sample type. CDR1 is given as LNHNV and CDR2 as YYDKDF, both from the germline V gene (reference sequence). The CDR3, cysteine through phenylalanine, is 18 amino acids long. Only CDR3 DNA is held: 54 bases, read in frame from base 1. Germline trimming: 0 bases from V, 4 bases from J; junction bases outside gene matches: 9. This receptor was taken from a human donor in a cohort sampled during active COVID-19. The chain employs TRBV15 and TRBJ1-1; 12 central nucleotides agree with TRBD1. Sequencing was carried out using peripheral blood. The encoded CDR3 is CATSRDPGTGGEGTEAFF. The DNA sequence is TGTGCCACCAGCAGAGATCCGGGGACAGGGGGCGAGGGCACTGAAGCTTTCTTT.